This note documents a single TCR beta chain sequence. The target antigen is unknown. A single base separates this from a much larger clone, so it may be a read error. This sample is part of a study of read filtering for tumor transcriptome and immune sequencing. Overall study: After DNase treatment, RNA was made into whole-transcriptome libraries. Study-level results: This fraction held mixed bone marrow immune cells after CD138-negative sorting.

The length of the CDR3 is 17 residues. Looked up from germline, CDR1 is DFQATT and CDR2 is SNEGSKA (reference sequence). J was trimmed by 0 bases and V by 3 bases; bases with no gene match: 13. Molecular barcoded adaptors covering alpha/delta and beta/gamma chains were used on approximately 440 ng RNA. In TCRdb, the reads were re-called with MiXCR into one record per CDR3 protein. The top ten hold less than 45% of the sample, which has 35,000 to 50,000 distinct CDR3 sequences, 15% to 20% seen once. The chain carries TRBV20-1 and TRBJ2-5; 7 bases fit TRBD2. Material for sequencing was a population of CD138-negative cells sorted from bone marrow. This clonotype originated in a donor at least 40 years old with multiple myeloma. In DNA form, the CDR3 reads TGCAGTGCTAGTTGTCCGCTGGGAGGGAAGTACCAAGAGACCCAGTACTTC. Translating gives CSASCPLGGKYQETQYF.